This T cell receptor beta chain was identified in a study of blood T cell repertoires in COVID-19. Study at large: PBMCs, B-cell-depleted T cells, or T cells were the source of the cDNA or gDNA that made up the material.

This CDR3 spans 15 amino acids. J gave up 2 bases and V 2 bases, and 1 base lay outside the gene matches. Germline V gene sequence: CDR1 MNHNY, CDR2 SVGAGI (reference sequence). Authors' analysis steps: Amplification from reference gene primers served as the basis for estimated nucleated cell counts. Clones were sequenced by immunoSEQ multiplex PCR, and TCRdb holds only the in-frame ones, with some missing. That table gives V, J and clone size, and the DNA gave D and trimming. The sample records 130,000 or so clones, roughly 84% being singletons. The sample comprised peripheral blood. This receptor was obtained from an elderly woman with acute or convalescent COVID-19. The rearrangement links TRBV6-6 to TRBJ2-5; 11 bases are shared with TRBD2. The CDR3 protein is CASSYLAGGQETQYF. CDR3 coding DNA: TGTGCCAGCAGTTACCTAGCGGGGGGTCAAGAGACCCAGTACTTC.